In its sample, the clone carrying this T cell receptor beta chain was seen many times. Its antigen remains unidentified. Using quantitative 5'-RACE with molecular barcodes, the authors made TCR beta libraries. TCRdb re-called the 5' RACE reads with MiXCR, one entry per CDR3 protein. Among around 210,000 distinct CDR3 sequences listed, 7% to 10% were seen once. The data were taken from a study of CD8 T cells in ankylosing spondylitis. Regarding the study as a whole: Reports of some motif variants in reactive arthritis synovial fluid and blood predate this one.

Sequenced material: blood, either unsorted or a sorted T cell fraction (not recorded which). The clonotype comes from a female donor with ankylosing spondylitis or in good health (not recorded which).

DNA for the CDR3: TGCAGTGCTAGGGAAGGACAGTTTAACTACCGCGAGCAGTACTTC. It specifies CSAREGQFNYREQYF. The chain combines TRBV20-1 with TRBJ2-7; D may be TRBD1 (6 bases). Germline loops: CDR1 DFQATT, CDR2 SNEGSKA (reference sequence). V lost 3 bases, J lost 6 bases, and 21 bases lay in between. The CDR3 consists of 15 residues.